This TCR beta chain is drawn from a study of blood T cell repertoires in COVID-19. CDR1 LGHDT and CDR2 YNNKEL come from the germline V gene (reference sequence). J gave up 9 bases and V 4 bases, and 7 bases lay outside the gene matches. This CDR3 has 14 amino acids. Profiling relied on immunoSEQ multiplex PCR, and the TCRdb table lists in-frame clones only, not all of them. The sample records roughly 290,000 clones, 70% to 90% being singletons. Each participant's cohort was designated according to participant-reported clinical history. Sequencing used PBMCs or T cells enriched from blood (not recorded which). This rearrangement joins TRBV3-1 (or the pseudogene TRBV3-2) to TRBJ2-1; 9 nucleotides line up with TRBD2. This sequence was found in a man aged 25-45 years who had recovered from COVID-19. Here the CDR3 DNA reads TGTGCCAGCAGCCGCGGCGGGGGGGACGGTGAGCAGTTCTTC. Protein: CASSRGGGDGEQFF.